This T cell receptor (beta chain) was recorded in a study of blood T cell repertoires in COVID-19. Turning to the study itself: Acute and convalescent COVID-19 samples came from the United States, Italy and Spain. Nucleic acid was either cDNA or gDNA, and it came from T cells, B-cell-depleted T cells, or PBMCs.

Trimming pared 6 bases from V and 4 bases from J, leaving 12 bases between. Germline V gene sequence: CDR1 MNHNY, CDR2 SVGAGI (reference sequence). CDR3 size: 13 residues. As handled by the study authors: The authors estimated nucleated cell counts from reference gene primer amplification. Repertoires were generated with immunoSEQ multiplex PCR, while TCRdb's copy carries only in-frame clones and drops some. V, J and clone size are those of that table, while D and trimming were read from the DNA. The repertoire holds about 40,000 clones, with roughly 80% as singletons. The count of this clone is one. The genes are TRBV6-6 and TRBJ1-2; D might be TRBD1 (5 bases). The material sequenced was peripheral blood. This receptor was identified in a human donor with acute or convalescent COVID-19. The donor label of this sample is uncertain. CDR3 in DNA: TGTGCCAGCAGCCCACAAGACAGCTATGGCTACACCTTC. Its translation: CASSPQDSYGYTF.